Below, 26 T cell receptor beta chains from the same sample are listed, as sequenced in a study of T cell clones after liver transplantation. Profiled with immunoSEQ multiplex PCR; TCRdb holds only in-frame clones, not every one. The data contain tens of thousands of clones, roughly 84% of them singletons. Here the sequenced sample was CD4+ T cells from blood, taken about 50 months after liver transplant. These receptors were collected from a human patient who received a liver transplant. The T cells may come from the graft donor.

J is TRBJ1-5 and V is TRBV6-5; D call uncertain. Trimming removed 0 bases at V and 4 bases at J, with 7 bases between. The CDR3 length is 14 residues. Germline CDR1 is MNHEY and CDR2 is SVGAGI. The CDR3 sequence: CASSYSSRNQPQHF. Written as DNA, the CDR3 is TGTGCCAGCAGTTACTCGAGCCGGAATCAGCCCCAGCATTTT.

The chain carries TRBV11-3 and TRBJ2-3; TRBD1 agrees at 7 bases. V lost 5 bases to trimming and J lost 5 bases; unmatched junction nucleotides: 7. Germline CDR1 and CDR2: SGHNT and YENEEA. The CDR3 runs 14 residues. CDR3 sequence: CASSHGDSQDTQYF. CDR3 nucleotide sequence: TGTGCCAGCAGCCACGGGGACAGCCAAGATACGCAGTATTTT.

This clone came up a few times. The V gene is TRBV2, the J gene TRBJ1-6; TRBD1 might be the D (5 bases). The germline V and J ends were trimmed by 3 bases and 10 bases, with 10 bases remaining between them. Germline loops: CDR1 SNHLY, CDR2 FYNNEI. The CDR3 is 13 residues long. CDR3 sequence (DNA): TGTGCCAGCAGTGATACAGGCGGCTCACCCCTCCACTTT. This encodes CASSDTGGSPLHF.

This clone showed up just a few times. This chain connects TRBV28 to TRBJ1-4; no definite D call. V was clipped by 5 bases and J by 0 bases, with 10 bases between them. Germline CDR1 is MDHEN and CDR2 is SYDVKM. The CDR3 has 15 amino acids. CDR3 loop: CASSTPGATNEKLFF. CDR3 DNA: TGTGCCAGCAGTACCCCGGGAGCAACTAATGAAAAACTGTTTTTT.

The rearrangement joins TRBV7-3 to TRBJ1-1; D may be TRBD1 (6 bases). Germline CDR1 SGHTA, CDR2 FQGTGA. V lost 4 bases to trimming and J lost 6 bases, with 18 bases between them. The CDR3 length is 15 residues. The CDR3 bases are TGTGCCAGCAGCTCCCAAGGTGGGGGGCGGGCTGAAGCTTTCTTT. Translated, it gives CASSSQGGGRAEAFF.

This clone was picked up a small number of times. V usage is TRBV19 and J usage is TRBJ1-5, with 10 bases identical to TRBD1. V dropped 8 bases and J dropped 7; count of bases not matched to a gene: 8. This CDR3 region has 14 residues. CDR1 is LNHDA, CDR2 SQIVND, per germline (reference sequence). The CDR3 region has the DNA TGTGCCAGTGGACCGACAGGGGGCGGACAGCCCCAGCATTTT. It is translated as CASGPTGGGQPQHF.

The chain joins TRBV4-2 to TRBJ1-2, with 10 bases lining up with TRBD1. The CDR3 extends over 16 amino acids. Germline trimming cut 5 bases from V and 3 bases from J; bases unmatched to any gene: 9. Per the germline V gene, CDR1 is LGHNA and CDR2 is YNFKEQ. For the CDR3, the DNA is TGTGCCAGCAGCAAGACCGACAGGGGGCGAGACTATGGCTACACCTTC. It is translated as CASSKTDRGRDYGYTF.

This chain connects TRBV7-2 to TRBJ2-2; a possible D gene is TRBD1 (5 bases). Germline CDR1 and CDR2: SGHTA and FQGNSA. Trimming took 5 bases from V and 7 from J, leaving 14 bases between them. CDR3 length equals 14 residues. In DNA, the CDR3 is TGTGCCAGCAGCCTCGCCTCAGGGCGCGGGGAGCTGTTTTTT. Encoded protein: CASSLASGRGELFF.

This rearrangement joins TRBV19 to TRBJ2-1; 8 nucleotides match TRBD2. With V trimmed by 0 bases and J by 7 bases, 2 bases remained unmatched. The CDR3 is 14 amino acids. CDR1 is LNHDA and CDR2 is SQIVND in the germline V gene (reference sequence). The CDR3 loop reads CASSIERGANEQFF. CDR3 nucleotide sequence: TGTGCCAGTAGTATAGAGCGGGGGGCGAATGAGCAGTTCTTC. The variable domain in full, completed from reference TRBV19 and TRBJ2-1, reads DGGITQSPKYLFRKEGQNVTLSCEQNLNHDAMYWYRQDPGQGLRLIYYSQIVNDFQKGDIAEGYSVSREKKESFPLTVTSAQKNPTAFYLCASSIERGANEQFFGPGTRLTVL.

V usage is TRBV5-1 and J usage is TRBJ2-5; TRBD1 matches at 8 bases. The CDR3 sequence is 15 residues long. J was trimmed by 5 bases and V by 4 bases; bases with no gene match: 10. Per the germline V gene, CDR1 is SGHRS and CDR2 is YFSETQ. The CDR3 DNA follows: TGCGCCAGCAGCCCCGGACTACGACAGGGGGAGACCCAGTACTTC. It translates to CASSPGLRQGETQYF.

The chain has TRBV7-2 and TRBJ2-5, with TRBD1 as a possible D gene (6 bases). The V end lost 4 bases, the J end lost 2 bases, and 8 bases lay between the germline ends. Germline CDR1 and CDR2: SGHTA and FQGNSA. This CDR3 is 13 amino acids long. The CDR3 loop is CASSWGPQETQYF. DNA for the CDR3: TGTGCCAGCAGCTGGGGGCCACAAGAGACCCAGTACTTC.

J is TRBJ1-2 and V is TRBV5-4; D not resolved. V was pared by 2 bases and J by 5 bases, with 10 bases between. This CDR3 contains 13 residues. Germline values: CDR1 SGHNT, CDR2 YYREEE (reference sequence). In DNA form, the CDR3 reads TGTGCCAGCAGCTTTTCGGCTTTATATGGCTACACCTTC. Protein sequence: CASSFSALYGYTF.

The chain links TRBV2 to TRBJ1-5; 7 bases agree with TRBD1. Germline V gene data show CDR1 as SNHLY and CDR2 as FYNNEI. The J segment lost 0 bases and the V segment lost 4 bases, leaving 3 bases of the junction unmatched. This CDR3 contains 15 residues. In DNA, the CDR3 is TGTGCCAGCAGTGGGACAGGATATAGCAATCAGCCCCAGCATTTT. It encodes CASSGTGYSNQPQHF.

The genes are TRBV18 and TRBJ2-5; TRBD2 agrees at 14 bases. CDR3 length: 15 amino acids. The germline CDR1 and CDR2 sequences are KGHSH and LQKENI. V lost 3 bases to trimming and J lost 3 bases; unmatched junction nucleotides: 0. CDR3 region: CASSPGLAGEETQYF. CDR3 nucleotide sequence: TGTGCCAGCTCACCGGGACTAGCGGGAGAAGAGACCCAGTACTTC.

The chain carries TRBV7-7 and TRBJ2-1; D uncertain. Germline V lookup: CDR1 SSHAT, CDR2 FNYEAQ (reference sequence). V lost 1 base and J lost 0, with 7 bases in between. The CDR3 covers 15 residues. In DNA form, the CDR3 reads TGTGCCAGCAGCTTAGGCATTGGCTCCTACAATGAGCAGTTCTTC. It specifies CASSLGIGSYNEQFF. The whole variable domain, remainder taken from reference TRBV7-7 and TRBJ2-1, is GAGVSQSPRYKVTKRGQDVTLRCDPISSHATLYWYQQALGQGPEFLTYFNYEAQPDKSGLPSDRFSAERPEGSISTLTIQRTEQRDSAMYRCASSLGIGSYNEQFFGPGTRLTVL.

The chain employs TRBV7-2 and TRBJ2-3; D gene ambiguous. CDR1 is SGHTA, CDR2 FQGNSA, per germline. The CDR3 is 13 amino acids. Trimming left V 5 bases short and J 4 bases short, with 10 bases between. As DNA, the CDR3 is TGTGCCAGCAGCGCAAATCTGGCAGATACGCAGTATTTT. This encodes CASSANLADTQYF.

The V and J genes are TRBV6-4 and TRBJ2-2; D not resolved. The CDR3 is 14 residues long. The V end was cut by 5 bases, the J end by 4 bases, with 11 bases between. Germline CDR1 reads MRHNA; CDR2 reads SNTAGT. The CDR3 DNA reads TGTGCCAGCAGTTTAACCTTATCCACCGGGGAGCTGTTTTTT. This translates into CASSLTLSTGELFF.

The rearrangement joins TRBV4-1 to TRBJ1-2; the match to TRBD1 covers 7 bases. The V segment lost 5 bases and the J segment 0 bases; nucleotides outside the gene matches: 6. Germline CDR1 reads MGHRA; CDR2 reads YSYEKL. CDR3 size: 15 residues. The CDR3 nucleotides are TGCGCCAGCAGCTATAACAGGGGAGCTAACTATGGCTACACCTTC. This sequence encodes CASSYNRGANYGYTF.

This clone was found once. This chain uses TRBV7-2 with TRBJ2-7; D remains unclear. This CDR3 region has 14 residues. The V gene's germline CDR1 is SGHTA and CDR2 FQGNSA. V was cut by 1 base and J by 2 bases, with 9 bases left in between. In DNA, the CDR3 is TGTGCCAGCAGCTTAGGAGGCAGCCCCTACGAGCAGTACTTC. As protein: CASSLGGSPYEQYF.

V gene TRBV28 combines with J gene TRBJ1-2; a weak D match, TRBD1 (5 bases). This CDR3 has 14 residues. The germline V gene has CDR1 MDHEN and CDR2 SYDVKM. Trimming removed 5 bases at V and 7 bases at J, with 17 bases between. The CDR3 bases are TGTGCCAGCAGTCAGCCGGGACGGCAAAGTGGCTACACCTTC. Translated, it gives CASSQPGRQSGYTF.

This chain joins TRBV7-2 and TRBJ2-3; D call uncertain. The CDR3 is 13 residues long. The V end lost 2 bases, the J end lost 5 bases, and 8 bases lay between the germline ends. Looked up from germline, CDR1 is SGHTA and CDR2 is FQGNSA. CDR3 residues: CASSLSSGDTQYF. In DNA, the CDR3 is TGTGCCAGCAGCTTAAGCAGTGGAGATACGCAGTATTTT.

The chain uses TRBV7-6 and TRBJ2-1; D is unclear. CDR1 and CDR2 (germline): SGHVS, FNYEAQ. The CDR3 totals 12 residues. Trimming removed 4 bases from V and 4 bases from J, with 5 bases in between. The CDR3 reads CASSSQYNEQFF. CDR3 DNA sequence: TGTGCCAGCAGCTCCCAATACAATGAGCAGTTCTTC.

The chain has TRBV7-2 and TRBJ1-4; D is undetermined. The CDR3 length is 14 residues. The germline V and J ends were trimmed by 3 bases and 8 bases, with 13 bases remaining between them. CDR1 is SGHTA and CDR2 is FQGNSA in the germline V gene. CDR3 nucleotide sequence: TGTGCCAGCAGCTTGGACGGACTAGGAGAAAAACTGTTTTTT. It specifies CASSLDGLGEKLFF.

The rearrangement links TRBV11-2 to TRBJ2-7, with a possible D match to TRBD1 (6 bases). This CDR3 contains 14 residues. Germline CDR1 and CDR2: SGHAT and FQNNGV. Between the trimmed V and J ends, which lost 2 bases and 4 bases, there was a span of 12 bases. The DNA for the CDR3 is TGTGCCAGCAGCTTATCACAGGGAAATTACGAGCAGTACTTC. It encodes CASSLSQGNYEQYF.

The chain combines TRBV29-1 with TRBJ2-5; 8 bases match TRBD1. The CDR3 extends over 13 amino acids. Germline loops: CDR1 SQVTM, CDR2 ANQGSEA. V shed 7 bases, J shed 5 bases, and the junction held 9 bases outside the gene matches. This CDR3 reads CSANRGAGETQYF. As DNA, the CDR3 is TGCAGCGCGAACAGGGGGGCGGGTGAGACCCAGTACTTC.

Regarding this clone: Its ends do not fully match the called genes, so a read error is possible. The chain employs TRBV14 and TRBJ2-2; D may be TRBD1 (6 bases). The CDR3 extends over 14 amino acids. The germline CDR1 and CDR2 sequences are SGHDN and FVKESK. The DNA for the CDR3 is TGTGCCAGCAACCAAGGTCAGGGGTCAGGGGAGCTGTTTTTT. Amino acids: CASNQGQGSGELFF.